The rows below give T cell receptor beta chains drawn from one sample of a study of OX40 agonist ivuxolimab in advanced cancers. Data came from immunoSEQ multiplex PCR; TCRdb stores just in-frame clones and leaves some out. The table has 75,000 to 95,000 clones, about 92% seen once. The sequencing here drew on CD4+ or CD8+ T cells sorted from blood, taken in a trial of the OX40 agonist ivuxolimab. Receptor source: an adult with an advanced solid tumor such as melanoma, head and neck, liver or kidney cancer. Both conserved end residues are part of each CDR3. Each record gives: D gene, J gene, clone size, V gene, CDR3 protein, CDR3 DNA. A D gene is named only where the DNA matches it firmly. Part of the rows lack a size; the others show once, few, many or a class for expanded clones.

d_gene: TRBD1; j_gene: TRBJ2-3; abundance: NA; v_gene: TRBV11-2; CDR3aa: CASRNYRGRRTDTQYF; CDR3nt: TGTGCCAGCAGGAATTACAGGGGGCGCCGCACAGATACGCAGTATTTT
d_gene: NA; j_gene: TRBJ2-7; abundance: NA; v_gene: TRBV7-9; CDR3aa: CASSLPAGSYEQYF; CDR3nt: TGTGCCAGCAGCTTACCCGCGGGGTCCTACGAGCAGTACTTC
d_gene: NA; j_gene: TRBJ1-1; abundance: NA; v_gene: TRBV19; CDR3aa: CASSQGIGAEAFF; CDR3nt: TGTGCCAGTAGCCAGGGGATCGGTGCTGAAGCTTTCTTT
d_gene: TRBD1; j_gene: TRBJ2-5; abundance: NA; v_gene: TRBV30; CDR3aa: CAWSETGGIRETQYF; CDR3nt: TGTGCCTGGAGTGAGACAGGGGGGATACGAGAGACCCAGTACTTC
d_gene: NA; j_gene: TRBJ2-3; abundance: NA; v_gene: TRBV6-5; CDR3aa: CASRHPPGLAQYF; CDR3nt: TGTGCCAGCAGGCACCCTCCGGGACTGGCGCAGTATTTT
d_gene: TRBD1; j_gene: TRBJ1-2; abundance: NA; v_gene: TRBV11-3; CDR3aa: CASSSRQGNYGYTF; CDR3nt: TGTGCCAGCAGCTCTAGACAGGGAAACTATGGCTACACCTTC
d_gene: TRBD1; j_gene: TRBJ1-2; abundance: NA; v_gene: TRBV18; CDR3aa: CASSSRDRDIGYTF; CDR3nt: TGTGCCAGCTCCTCCCGGGACAGGGATATTGGCTACACCTTC
d_gene: TRBD1; j_gene: TRBJ1-1; abundance: NA; v_gene: TRBV28; CDR3aa: CASSFGGQGNTEAFF; CDR3nt: TGTGCCAGCAGCTTCGGAGGACAGGGGAACACTGAAGCTTTCTTT
d_gene: TRBD2; j_gene: TRBJ2-1; abundance: once; v_gene: TRBV4-3; CDR3aa: CASSQDFGLALQTYNEQFF; CDR3nt: TGCGCCAGCAGCCAAGATTTTGGACTAGCGCTTCAAACCTACAATGAGCAGTTCTTC
d_gene: TRBD1; j_gene: TRBJ1-2; abundance: NA; v_gene: TRBV5-8; CDR3aa: CASSLTGGAHYGYTF; CDR3nt: TGTGCCAGCAGCTTAACAGGGGGCGCGCACTATGGCTACACCTTC
d_gene: TRBD2; j_gene: TRBJ2-5; abundance: NA; v_gene: TRBV19; CDR3aa: CASSTGTSRETQYF; CDR3nt: TGTGCCAGTAGTACCGGGACTAGCCGCGAGACCCAGTACTTC
d_gene: TRBD2; j_gene: TRBJ2-1; abundance: NA; v_gene: TRBV15; CDR3aa: CATSRGTSGSADEQFF; CDR3nt: TGTGCCACCAGCCGCGGGACTAGCGGGAGTGCGGATGAGCAGTTCTTC
d_gene: NA; j_gene: TRBJ1-1; abundance: NA; v_gene: TRBV5-1; CDR3aa: CASSLAIYDTEAFF; CDR3nt: TGCGCCAGCAGCTTGGCCATATACGACACTGAAGCTTTCTTT
d_gene: TRBD2; j_gene: TRBJ2-7; abundance: NA; v_gene: TRBV7-2; CDR3aa: CASSLEAGGTYEQYF; CDR3nt: TGTGCCAGCAGCTTAGAGGCGGGGGGGACCTACGAGCAGTACTTC
d_gene: TRBD1; j_gene: TRBJ1-2; abundance: NA; v_gene: TRBV19; CDR3aa: CASSTLTGGYGYTF; CDR3nt: TGTGCCAGTAGTACATTGACAGGGGGCTATGGCTACACCTTC
d_gene: NA; j_gene: TRBJ1-5; abundance: NA; v_gene: TRBV4-2; CDR3aa: CASSHETDQPQHF; CDR3nt: TGTGCCAGCAGCCATGAAACCGATCAGCCCCAGCATTTT
d_gene: NA; j_gene: TRBJ2-7; abundance: NA; v_gene: TRBV2; CDR3aa: CATTWSRDISYEQYF; CDR3nt: TGTGCCACCACTTGGTCGAGGGACATTTCCTACGAGCAGTACTTC
d_gene: NA; j_gene: TRBJ1-3; abundance: few; v_gene: TRBV7-8; CDR3aa: CASSPFRGWGNTIYF; CDR3nt: TGTGCCAGCAGCCCGTTCAGGGGTTGGGGAAACACCATATATTTT
d_gene: TRBD1; j_gene: TRBJ2-5; abundance: NA; v_gene: TRBV7-2; CDR3aa: CASSFPGTVDQETQYF; CDR3nt: TGTGCCAGCAGCTTCCCCGGGACAGTAGACCAAGAGACCCAGTACTTC
d_gene: TRBD2; j_gene: TRBJ2-1; abundance: NA; v_gene: TRBV4-1; CDR3aa: CASSQGLAGFRSSYNEQFF; CDR3nt: TGCGCCAGCAGCCAGGGACTAGCGGGATTCCGGAGCTCCTACAATGAGCAGTTCTTC
d_gene: TRBD2; j_gene: TRBJ2-2; abundance: NA; v_gene: TRBV5-1; CDR3aa: CASSLGAGSGELFF; CDR3nt: TGCGCCAGCAGCTTGGGAGCGGGGTCCGGGGAGCTGTTTTTT
d_gene: TRBD1; j_gene: TRBJ1-6; abundance: NA; v_gene: TRBV29-1; CDR3aa: CTRQGSPLHF; CDR3nt: TGCACCCGACAGGGATCACCCCTCCACTTT
d_gene: NA; j_gene: TRBJ2-2; abundance: NA; v_gene: TRBV11-2; CDR3aa: CASSLNPAGAGELFF; CDR3nt: TGTGCCAGCAGCTTGAACCCGGCGGGTGCCGGGGAGCTGTTTTTT
d_gene: TRBD1; j_gene: TRBJ1-1; abundance: NA; v_gene: TRBV10-2; CDR3aa: CASYQGAGVDAFF; CDR3nt: TGCGCCAGCTACCAGGGGGCCGGCGTGGATGCTTTCTTT
d_gene: NA; j_gene: TRBJ1-1; abundance: NA; v_gene: TRBV14; CDR3aa: CASSQVLGSITEAFF; CDR3nt: TGTGCCAGCAGCCAAGTCTTGGGGTCCATCACTGAAGCTTTCTTT
d_gene: NA; j_gene: TRBJ2-3; abundance: NA; v_gene: TRBV7-2; CDR3aa: CASSLAGIADTQYF; CDR3nt: TGTGCCAGCAGCTTAGCCGGGATCGCAGATACGCAGTATTTT
d_gene: NA; j_gene: TRBJ1-2; abundance: NA; v_gene: TRBV7-9; CDR3aa: CASSLPPQSSGYTF; CDR3nt: TGTGCCAGCAGCTTACCCCCCCAGTCGAGTGGCTACACCTTC
d_gene: NA; j_gene: TRBJ1-2; abundance: few; v_gene: TRBV30; CDR3aa: CAWSSSGQGKRGYTF; CDR3nt: TGTGCCTGGAGCTCTAGTGGGCAGGGAAAACGAGGCTACACCTTC
d_gene: NA; j_gene: TRBJ2-1; abundance: NA; v_gene: TRBV6-4; CDR3aa: CASSDGYPYNEQFF; CDR3nt: TGTGCCAGCAGTGACGGGTATCCCTACAATGAGCAGTTCTTC
d_gene: TRBD1; j_gene: TRBJ2-5; abundance: once; v_gene: TRBV5-1; CDR3aa: CASSFGQGRETQYF; CDR3nt: TGCGCCAGCAGCTTCGGACAGGGGAGAGAGACCCAGTACTTC
d_gene: TRBD1; j_gene: TRBJ2-5; abundance: NA; v_gene: TRBV12-5; CDR3aa: CASGPQGQGVETQYF; CDR3nt: TGTGCTAGTGGCCCGCAGGGACAGGGTGTCGAGACCCAGTACTTC
d_gene: NA; j_gene: TRBJ2-3; abundance: NA; v_gene: TRBV19; CDR3aa: CASSIAGSDTQYF; CDR3nt: TGTGCCAGTAGTATCGCGGGGTCAGATACGCAGTATTTT
d_gene: TRBD2; j_gene: TRBJ2-1; abundance: once; v_gene: TRBV28; CDR3aa: CASSPGLAAYRIHNEQFF; CDR3nt: TGTGCCAGCAGTCCGGGACTAGCGGCCTACCGGATTCACAATGAGCAGTTCTTC
d_gene: TRBD2; j_gene: TRBJ2-5; abundance: NA; v_gene: TRBV4-3; CDR3aa: CASSQGFLAGGETQYF; CDR3nt: TGCGCCAGCAGCCAGGGTTTTCTAGCGGGAGGAGAGACCCAGTACTTC
d_gene: NA; j_gene: TRBJ1-1; abundance: NA; v_gene: TRBV2; CDR3aa: CASKVMAVGTEAFF; CDR3nt: TGTGCCAGCAAGGTCATGGCGGTGGGCACTGAAGCTTTCTTT
d_gene: NA; j_gene: TRBJ1-5; abundance: NA; v_gene: TRBV15; CDR3aa: CATSRVRYRVIGQPQHF; CDR3nt: TGTGCCACCAGCAGAGTACGATACAGGGTAATAGGGCAGCCCCAGCATTTT
d_gene: NA; j_gene: TRBJ2-7; abundance: NA; v_gene: TRBV19; CDR3aa: CASSMAGTAYEQYF; CDR3nt: TGTGCCAGTAGTATGGCGGGGACAGCCTACGAGCAGTACTTC
d_gene: NA; j_gene: TRBJ1-1; abundance: NA; v_gene: TRBV9; CDR3aa: CASSVSTATEAFF; CDR3nt: TGTGCCAGCAGCGTAAGCACAGCCACTGAAGCTTTCTTT
d_gene: NA; j_gene: TRBJ2-3; abundance: NA; v_gene: TRBV11-2; CDR3aa: CASSYEGTDTQYF; CDR3nt: TGTGCCAGCAGCTACGAGGGCACAGATACGCAGTATTTT
d_gene: TRBD2; j_gene: TRBJ2-3; abundance: NA; v_gene: TRBV9; CDR3aa: CASSDSAGTSGSRYTQYF; CDR3nt: TGTGCCAGCAGCGACTCTGCCGGGACTAGCGGGAGTAGATATACGCAGTATTTT
d_gene: NA; j_gene: TRBJ1-1; abundance: few; v_gene: TRBV5-1; CDR3aa: CASSFGPAMNTEAFF; CDR3nt: TGCGCCAGCAGCTTTGGTCCGGCCATGAACACTGAAGCTTTCTTT
d_gene: TRBD1; j_gene: TRBJ1-5; abundance: NA; v_gene: TRBV19; CDR3aa: CASSVTGADSNQPQHF; CDR3nt: TGTGCCAGTAGTGTTACAGGGGCCGATAGCAATCAGCCCCAGCATTTT
d_gene: NA; j_gene: TRBJ1-1; abundance: NA; v_gene: TRBV7-6; CDR3aa: CASSLAQGRNTEAFF; CDR3nt: TGTGCCAGCAGCTTAGCCCAGGGTAGGAACACTGAAGCTTTCTTT
d_gene: NA; j_gene: TRBJ1-2; abundance: NA; v_gene: TRBV5-4; CDR3aa: CASSLRTVNYGYTF; CDR3nt: TGTGCCAGCAGCCTCAGGACAGTTAACTATGGCTACACCTTC
d_gene: NA; j_gene: TRBJ2-7; abundance: NA; v_gene: TRBV7-2; CDR3aa: CASSPVQGYEQYF; CDR3nt: TGTGCCAGCAGCCCCGTACAGGGCTACGAGCAGTACTTC
d_gene: TRBD2; j_gene: TRBJ2-3; abundance: NA; v_gene: TRBV2; CDR3aa: CASSERSGRRLSGDTQYF; CDR3nt: TGTGCCAGCAGTGAACGTAGCGGGAGACGCCTCTCAGGAGATACGCAGTATTTT
d_gene: NA; j_gene: TRBJ1-3; abundance: NA; v_gene: TRBV19; CDR3aa: CASSIVPGNTIYF; CDR3nt: TGTGCCAGTAGTATAGTTCCGGGAAACACCATATATTTT
d_gene: TRBD1; j_gene: TRBJ2-7; abundance: NA; v_gene: TRBV27; CDR3aa: CASPPTGPRLPSYEQYF; CDR3nt: TGTGCCAGCCCGCCGACAGGGCCCCGTTTACCTTCCTACGAGCAGTACTTC
d_gene: NA; j_gene: TRBJ1-1; abundance: NA; v_gene: TRBV12-5; CDR3aa: CASGLVVDANTEAFF; CDR3nt: TGTGCTAGTGGTTTGGTCGTGGACGCGAACACTGAAGCTTTCTTT
d_gene: NA; j_gene: TRBJ1-2; abundance: NA; v_gene: TRBV5-6; CDR3aa: CASSLGTPNNYGYTF; CDR3nt: TGTGCCAGCAGCTTGGGGACACCTAATAACTATGGCTACACCTTC
d_gene: NA; j_gene: TRBJ1-2; abundance: once; v_gene: TRBV5-1; CDR3aa: CASSLAGDVAGYTF; CDR3nt: TGCGCCAGCAGCTTGGCCGGGGATGTGGCTGGCTACACCTTC
d_gene: TRBD1; j_gene: TRBJ2-1; abundance: once; v_gene: TRBV10-3; CDR3aa: CAITGTGGYNEQFF; CDR3nt: TGTGCCATCACCGGGACAGGAGGCTACAATGAGCAGTTCTTC
d_gene: TRBD2; j_gene: TRBJ2-1; abundance: NA; v_gene: TRBV7-6; CDR3aa: CASSLDPPGLAEYNEQFF; CDR3nt: TGTGCCAGCAGCTTAGACCCTCCGGGACTAGCGGAATACAATGAGCAGTTCTTC
d_gene: NA; j_gene: TRBJ2-7; abundance: NA; v_gene: TRBV28; CDR3aa: CASSLSGGNPSYEQYF; CDR3nt: TGTGCCAGCAGTTTATCAGGGGGGAATCCCTCCTACGAGCAGTACTTC
d_gene: NA; j_gene: TRBJ1-1; abundance: NA; v_gene: TRBV18; CDR3aa: CASSTTENTEAFF; CDR3nt: TGTGCCAGCTCAACTACAGAGAACACTGAAGCTTTCTTT